Below are 11 T cell receptor beta chains sequenced from a single sample in a study of post-analysis software for immune sequencing data. Findings and caveats of the study: In patients, TRBV5-6, TRBV5-1 and TRBV20-1 belonged to five TRBV segments found more frequently than in controls.

Prepared libraries of TCR beta cDNA carried unique molecular identifiers. TCRdb analysed the PCR reads with MiXCR anew, one entry per CDR3 protein. The sample has hundreds of thousands of distinct CDR3 sequences, approximately 59% seen once. What these receptors recognize is not known. Sequencing was done on a sample of blood. These receptors all stem from a girl aged 2 to 9 with multiple sclerosis.

The chain has TRBV12-3 or TRBV12-4 and TRBJ1-2; D not resolved. V shed 7 bases and J shed 4 bases, with 13 bases lying between them. The CDR3 has 13 amino acids. As DNA, the CDR3 is TGTGCCAGCACCCTGGACGGCCGCTATGGCTACACCTTC. It specifies CASTLDGRYGYTF.

The chain links TRBV5-1 to TRBJ2-6; no clear D gene. V was pared by 2 bases and J by 4 bases, with 13 bases between. This CDR3 comprises 16 residues. Germline CDR1 is SGHRS and CDR2 is YFSETQ. CDR3 coding DNA: TGCGCCAGCAGCTTTGGCGAGGATTCCGGGGCCAACGTCCTGACTTTC. It translates to CASSFGEDSGANVLTF.

This chain connects TRBV20-1 to TRBJ2-3; 7 bases line up with TRBD2. There are 15 residues in the CDR3. Trimming cost V 6 bases and J 2 bases; bases outside gene matches: 11. CDR1 is DFQATT and CDR2 is SNEGSKA in the germline V gene (reference sequence). DNA for the CDR3: TGCAGTGCCCTAGACCTAGCGGTACCCACAGATACGCAGTATTTT. Encoded protein: CSALDLAVPTDTQYF.

This clonotype has a handful of counts. The chain carries TRBV7-2 and TRBJ2-4, with D possibly called TRBD1 or TRBD2 (5 bases each). The J call could be wrong; TRBJ2-7 is a better fit for the DNA end. Germline values: CDR1 SGHTA, CDR2 FQGNSA. The CDR3 is made up of 13 amino acids. The CDR3 region is CASSQGTVYEQYF. Here the CDR3 DNA reads TGTGCCAGCAGCCAAGGGACGGTCTACGAGCAGTACTTC.

The chain has TRBV12-3 or TRBV12-4 and TRBJ1-5; D call uncertain. The length of the CDR3 is 13 residues. Trimming pared 2 bases from V and 5 bases from J, leaving 7 bases between. This chain's CDR3 is CASSLNGYQPQHF. CDR3 DNA: TGTGCCAGCAGTTTAAACGGCTATCAGCCCCAGCATTTT.

This clonotype was recorded once. CDR3: CASSAPTPGVAGVGEQYF. The CDR3 DNA reads as TGTGCCAGCAGTGCCCCTACCCCTGGAGTAGCGGGAGTAGGAGAGCAGTACTTC. V and J are TRBV2 and TRBJ2-7, with TRBD2 matching over 9 bases. V lost 4 bases and J lost 7; bases outside the gene matches: 20. The CDR3 has 18 amino acids. Germline V lookup: CDR1 SNHLY, CDR2 FYNNEI.

This sequence joins TRBV20-1 and TRBJ2-1; 9 bases agree with TRBD2. There are 15 residues in the CDR3. The trim removed 0 bases at V and 7 bases at J, leaving 7 bases unmatched. The germline CDR1 and CDR2 sequences are DFQATT and SNEGSKA (reference sequence). As DNA, the CDR3 is TGCAGTGCTAGAGATTTTACTAGCGGGCCAAATGAGCAGTTCTTC. It codes for CSARDFTSGPNEQFF.

This clonotype appeared a few times. The chain has TRBV6-6 and TRBJ2-3; no clear D gene. V was cut by 1 base and J by 6 bases, with 11 bases left in between. Looked up from germline, CDR1 is MNHNY and CDR2 is SVGAGI (reference sequence). This CDR3 region has 14 residues. CDR3 coding DNA: TGTGCCAGCAGTTACTTTATCCGGATGGATACGCAGTATTTT. This encodes CASSYFIRMDTQYF.

The V and J genes are TRBV29-1 and TRBJ1-4; unclear D gene. From germline, CDR1 is SQVTM and CDR2 ANQGSEA. Trimming stripped 5 bases from V and 6 bases from J, with 10 bases between. The CDR3 loop spans 12 amino acids. The CDR3 DNA reads TGCAGCGTTTGGGCAGGCGATGAAAAACTGTTTTTT. Translating it yields CSVWAGDEKLFF.

This sequence joins TRBV18 and TRBJ1-4; D is unclear. Between the trimmed V and J ends, which lost 4 bases and 0 bases, there was a span of 9 bases. The CDR3 spans 15 residues. Germline CDR1 and CDR2: KGHSH and LQKENI. The CDR3 reads CASSRADATNEKLFF. In DNA form, the CDR3 reads TGTGCCAGCTCACGCGCGGATGCAACTAATGAAAAACTGTTTTTT.

The V gene is TRBV7-2, the J gene TRBJ2-4, with TRBD1 matching over 10 bases. The J call may be in error: the DNA end matches TRBJ2-5 better. Germline assignment: CDR1 SGHTA and CDR2 FQGNSA. The CDR3 has 15 residues. The CDR3 here is CASSFDRGRGETQYF. CDR3 nucleotides: TGTGCCAGCAGCTTCGACAGGGGGCGGGGAGAGACCCAGTACTTC.